These 24 T cell receptor beta chains came from one sample sequenced in a study of blood T cell repertoires in COVID-19. The method was immunoSEQ multiplex PCR; TCRdb's version includes in-frame clones alone and lacks a portion of them. This table holds more than 250,000 clones, approximately 90% found once. The source material was peripheral blood. These receptors all come from a woman aged 45 to 65 with COVID-19, enrolled during active disease.

V is TRBV14 and J is TRBJ2-3; TRBD1 agrees at 7 bases. Germline CDR1 reads SGHDN; CDR2 reads FVKESK. The CDR3 contains 14 residues. V shed 6 bases and J 3 bases; nucleotides not matched to a gene: 6. The CDR3 reads CASRRTGQTDTQYF. As DNA, the CDR3 is TGTGCCAGCAGACGCACGGGACAGACAGATACGCAGTATTTT.

This chain joins TRBV7-6 and TRBJ1-1; D might be TRBD1 (5 bases). CDR1 and CDR2 (germline): SGHVS, FNYEAQ. The CDR3 sequence is 13 residues long. Trimming took off 5 bases at V and 6 bases at J, with 13 bases between the two ends. CDR3 coding DNA: TGTGCCAGCAGCACCCGGGGGGGTCCTGAAGCTTTCTTT. Amino acids: CASSTRGGPEAFF.

This sequence joins TRBV11-3 and TRBJ1-5; D is undetermined. The CDR3 contains 12 residues. Trimming left V 1 base short and J 9 bases short, with 7 bases between. The V gene's germline CDR1 is SGHNT and CDR2 YENEEA. The CDR3 here is CASSLGAGPQHF. DNA of the CDR3: TGTGCCAGCAGCTTAGGGGCCGGGCCCCAGCATTTT. Complete variable domain (other parts from reference TRBV11-3 and TRBJ1-5): EAGVVQSPRYKIIEKKQPVAFWCNPISGHNTLYWYLQNLGQGPELLIRYENEEAVDDSQLPKDRFSAERLKGVDSTLKIQPAELGDSAVYLCASSLGAGPQHFGDGTRLSIL.

This clone has more than one count but fewer than ten. J is TRBJ2-7 and V is TRBV7-3; 9 positions match TRBD2. J was trimmed by 4 bases and V by 2 bases; bases with no gene match: 6. This CDR3 has 15 residues. Germline V gene data show CDR1 as SGHTA and CDR2 as FQGTGA. CDR3 DNA sequence: TGTGCCAGCAGCTTATCGGCGGGAGGGCCATACGAGCAGTACTTC. It is translated as CASSLSAGGPYEQYF.

The chain recombines TRBV24-1 with TRBJ1-2, with 7 positions matching TRBD1. In germline, CDR1 is KGHDR, CDR2 SFDVKD. The CDR3 covers 13 residues. V dropped 12 bases and J dropped 4; count of bases not matched to a gene: 10. The DNA of the CDR3 is TGTGCCGCAAGTGCCGGGACAGTCTATGGCTACACCTTC. Translation: CAASAGTVYGYTF.

This clone was picked up a small number of times. The chain carries TRBV30 and TRBJ1-5; weak D call: TRBD1 (5 bases). The CDR3 has 15 residues. Trimming cost V 3 bases and J 4 bases, with 16 bases left between them. Germline V lookup: CDR1 GTSNPN, CDR2 SVGIG (reference sequence). The CDR3 sequence is CAWSGRSGNNQPQHF. The CDR3 coding sequence is TGTGCCTGGAGCGGCCGATCAGGGAATAATCAGCCCCAGCATTTT.

The genes are TRBV30 and TRBJ2-7; no definite D call. CDR1 and CDR2 from the germline V gene are GTSNPN and SVGIG (reference sequence). This CDR3 region has 14 residues. The V gene lost 0 bases and the J gene lost 8 bases, with 17 bases spanning the gap. The CDR3 is CAWSVDSLLSQQYF. The CDR3, as DNA: TGTGCCTGGAGTGTAGACTCCTTACTGAGCCAGCAGTACTTC.

This chain uses TRBV5-1 with TRBJ2-1, with 11 nucleotides matching TRBD2. The V gene's germline CDR1 is SGHRS and CDR2 YFSETQ. V lost 4 bases, J lost 3 bases, and 6 bases stayed unmatched. This CDR3 is 16 amino acids long. DNA of the CDR3: TGCGCCAGCAGCCAAACTAGCGGGAGTCGCTACAATGAGCAGTTCTTC. Protein sequence: CASSQTSGSRYNEQFF.

The chain recombines TRBV5-4 with TRBJ2-5; TRBD1 agrees at 9 bases. The CDR3 has 15 amino acids. From germline, CDR1 is SGHNT and CDR2 YYREEE (reference sequence). Losses at the gene ends were 4 bases for V and 6 bases for J; bases not matched to a gene: 10. CDR3: CASSTTGGAFKTQYF. In DNA form, the CDR3 reads TGTGCCAGCAGCACGACAGGGGGTGCTTTTAAGACCCAGTACTTC.

CDR3 coding DNA: TGTGCCAGCAGCTTATGGGAGGAATACGAGCAGTACTTC. The encoded protein is CASSLWEEYEQYF. J is TRBJ2-7 and V is TRBV7-9; D is perhaps TRBD2 (6 bases). V lost 2 bases and J 4 bases, leaving 9 bases between the germline ends. The CDR3 spans 13 residues. Per germline, CDR1 SEHNR and CDR2 FQNEAQ (reference sequence).

This clone was seen a single time. The chain carries TRBV30 and TRBJ1-6, with a possible D match to TRBD1 (5 bases). Trimming cost V 2 bases and J 7 bases, with 12 bases left between them. CDR1 GTSNPN and CDR2 SVGIG come from the germline V gene (reference sequence). This CDR3 region has 14 residues. Written as DNA, the CDR3 is TGTGCCTGGAGTTCTGGGGGGGAGAATTCACCCCTCCACTTT. Encoded protein: CAWSSGGENSPLHF.

V is TRBV7-9 and J is TRBJ2-7, with 7 positions matching TRBD2. The CDR3 runs to 13 residues. V gave up 4 bases and J gave up 3 bases; unmatched junction bases: 3. Germline CDR1 SEHNR, CDR2 FQNEAQ (reference sequence). The CDR3 is CASSSAGDYEQYF. The CDR3 DNA is TGTGCCAGCAGCTCCGCGGGGGACTACGAGCAGTACTTC.

V and J are TRBV9 and TRBJ2-1, with 7 bases identical to TRBD2. CDR1 is SGDLS, CDR2 YYNGEE, per germline. J gave up 5 bases and V 0 bases, and 5 bases lay outside the gene matches. The CDR3 loop spans 15 amino acids. The CDR3 loop reads CASSVAGREHNEQFF. CDR3 nucleotide sequence: TGTGCCAGCAGCGTAGCTGGGCGGGAGCACAATGAGCAGTTCTTC. The full variable domain, with the rest looked up from reference TRBV9 and TRBJ2-1, is DSGVTQTPKHLITATGQRVTLRCSPRSGDLSVYWYQQSLDQGLQFLIQYYNGEERAKGNILERFSAQQFPDLHSELNLSSLELGDSALYFCASSVAGREHNEQFFGPGTRLTVL.

The CDR3 coding sequence is TGTGCCACCAGTGATTTGCAGCGCGGGAGGGCGGGGAATGAGCAGTTCTTC. It encodes CATSDLQRGRAGNEQFF. The V call is TRBV24-1, the J call TRBJ2-1; 9 positions agree with TRBD2. Germline CDR1 and CDR2: KGHDR and SFDVKD. The trim removed 0 bases at V and 7 bases at J, leaving 9 bases unmatched. This CDR3 is built from 17 residues.

This rearrangement joins TRBV18 to TRBJ1-3, with 10 nucleotides matching TRBD1. The CDR3 loop spans 15 amino acids. CDR1 is KGHSH and CDR2 is LQKENI in the germline V gene. V shed 2 bases, J shed 3 bases, and the junction held 1 base outside the gene matches. The CDR3 bases are TGTGCCAGCTCACCAGACAGGGGGCTTGGAAACACCATATATTTT. It specifies CASSPDRGLGNTIYF.

CDR3 residues: CAWSAHRRDSPLHF. The CDR3 DNA follows: TGTGCCTGGAGTGCCCACAGGAGAGATTCACCCCTCCACTTT. The rearrangement uses TRBV30 and TRBJ1-6, with a weak D call TRBD1 (5 bases). Between the trimmed V and J ends, which lost 1 base and 8 bases, there was a span of 12 bases. The CDR3 covers 14 residues. Germline CDR1 and CDR2: GTSNPN and SVGIG (reference sequence).

The chain joins TRBV27 to TRBJ1-1; 8 positions agree with TRBD1. J gave up 6 bases and V 5 bases, and 14 bases lay outside the gene matches. CDR1 and CDR2 (germline): MNHEY, SMNVEV (reference sequence). The CDR3 extends over 16 amino acids. Here the CDR3 DNA reads TGTGCCAGCAGTCTGACAGGGGTCCTAGTTCACGCTGAAGCTTTCTTT. Encoded protein: CASSLTGVLVHAEAFF.

This chain links TRBV5-1 with TRBJ2-1; 8 positions agree with TRBD2. Germline values: CDR1 SGHRS, CDR2 YFSETQ. J lost 4 bases, V lost 1 base, and 7 bases had no gene match. The length of the CDR3 is 16 residues. CDR3 nucleotides: TGCGCCAGCAGCTTGAGAGCGGGAGCTACTTACAATGAGCAGTTCTTC. Its translation: CASSLRAGATYNEQFF.

The V and J genes are TRBV7-2 and TRBJ2-7, with 7 bases identical to TRBD2. CDR3 size: 14 residues. Trimming took 0 bases from V and 5 from J; bases not matched to a gene: 4. Germline assignment: CDR1 SGHTA and CDR2 FQGNSA. The CDR3 sequence: CASSLAAGAHEQYF. The CDR3 bases are TGTGCCAGCAGCTTAGCCGCGGGAGCTCACGAGCAGTACTTC.

The chain employs TRBV7-7 and TRBJ2-2, with 8 positions matching TRBD2. This CDR3 spans 12 amino acids. Germline CDR1 SSHAT, CDR2 FNYEAQ (reference sequence). J lost 4 bases, V lost 10 bases, and 2 bases had no gene match. CDR3 DNA: TGTGCCACACGGGGGGGCACCGGGGAGCTGTTTTTT. Translation: CATRGGTGELFF.

This CDR3 is CASSPEGAPGELFF. The CDR3, as DNA: TGTGCCAGCAGCCCTGAGGGAGCGCCCGGGGAGCTGTTTTTT. The chain is built from TRBV7-9 and TRBJ2-2; D possibly corresponds to TRBD2 (5 bases). Per germline, CDR1 SEHNR and CDR2 FQNEAQ (reference sequence). This CDR3 region has 14 residues. V dropped 5 bases and J dropped 6 bases, with 13 bases sitting between them.

The chain has TRBV11-3 and TRBJ2-2, with D unclear. This CDR3 is 12 amino acids long. Trimming took off 4 bases at V and 7 bases at J, with 7 bases between the two ends. The germline CDR1 and CDR2 sequences are SGHNT and YENEEA. CDR3 region: CASSYSRGELFF. For the CDR3, the DNA is TGTGCCAGCAGCTATTCTCGCGGGGAGCTGTTTTTT.

The V call is TRBV11-2, the J call TRBJ2-3; D call uncertain. Germline values: CDR1 SGHAT, CDR2 FQNNGV. Trimming pared 4 bases from V and 2 bases from J, leaving 16 bases between. CDR3 length equals 16 residues. The CDR3 protein is CASSSGQAQLTDTQYF. The CDR3 DNA is TGTGCCAGCAGCTCAGGTCAGGCACAGCTCACAGATACGCAGTATTTT.

V is TRBV5-1 and J is TRBJ1-4; D unresolved. Germline V gives CDR1 SGHRS, CDR2 YFSETQ. CDR3 length: 12 amino acids. The V end lost 5 bases, the J end lost 4 bases, and 6 bases lay between the germline ends. The CDR3 DNA reads TGCGCCAGCAGTTTAAATAATGAAAAACTGTTTTTT. As protein: CASSLNNEKLFF.